The clone carrying this T cell receptor (beta chain) occurred many times. The CDR3 sequence is 14 residues long. The germline V gene has CDR1 DFQATT and CDR2 SNEGSKA (reference sequence). J was trimmed by 11 bases and V by 3 bases; bases with no gene match: 11. This sample was included in a study of blood T cells in healthy people across ages. With a J-beta primer mix and a sample-barcoded 5' primer, a second PCR ran roughly 6 to 11 cycles. MiXCR, run by TCRdb on the 5' RACE reads, gives a single entry per CDR3 protein. The sample contains around 670,000 distinct CDR3 sequences, 25% to 35% of which appear only once.

Sequencing input: blood. The rearrangement joins TRBV20-1 to TRBJ2-1; TRBD2 matches at 9 bases. The origin of this receptor is a woman of 80 years or more in good health. The CDR3 protein is CSARGVGGGAKQFF. CDR3 bases: TGCAGTGCTAGGGGGGTCGGCGGGGGGGCTAAGCAGTTCTTC.